The clone carrying this T cell receptor beta chain turned up a few times. Its antigen is still unknown. V lost 4 bases and J lost 2; bases outside the gene matches: 13. This CDR3 comprises 19 residues. Germline V lookup: CDR1 MDHEN, CDR2 SYDVKM. The sample belongs to a study of post-analysis software for immune sequencing data. Overall study context: There were relapsing-remitting, secondary progressive and progressive-relapsing multiple sclerosis among the disease courses included. Study-level results: Normalized Chao1 diversity was significantly reduced in patients versus controls. With TRBV5-6, TRBV5-1 and TRBV20-1 included, 5 or 6 TRBV segments were more frequent in patients than in controls.

cDNA libraries of TCR beta carried unique molecular identifiers. The authors obtained roughly 500,000 cDNA molecules from around 0.96 to 9.9 million T cells. TCRdb fed the PCR reads into MiXCR, producing one record per CDR3 protein. Here the sample spans roughly 800,000 distinct CDR3 sequences, roughly 30% being singletons. This sequence was found in a girl between 10 and 17 years old with multiple sclerosis. Sequenced material: blood. This chain connects TRBV28 to TRBJ2-5; 13 bases are shared with TRBD2. This CDR3 is CASSYPPSQTSGRQETQYF. In nucleotides, the CDR3 is TGTGCCAGCAGTTACCCTCCGTCCCAGACTAGCGGGAGGCAAGAGACCCAGTACTTC.